This T cell receptor beta chain was captured in a study of sequential checkpoint blockade in melanoma. Overall study: Arm A got nivolumab then ipilimumab; arm B the reverse, 1:1.

V lost 6 bases, J lost 6 bases, and 12 bases lay in between. The germline CDR1 and CDR2 sequences are MDHEN and SYDVKM. This CDR3 spans 13 amino acids. Sequenced by immunoSEQ multiplex PCR; TCRdb stores in-frame clones only, minus some. The repertoire holds approximately 21,000 clones, more than 70% seen once, with 35% to 40% in the top ten. This clone was seen a handful of times. Described treatment: randomized to nivolumab then ipilimumab (arm A) or the reverse (arm B). None of the patients previously received DNA-damaging chemotherapy. This TCR came from a human donor with melanoma. Sequenced material: CD8+ T cells sorted from blood (inferred from file names), taken from a patient given nivolumab and ipilimumab in sequence. The rearrangement joins TRBV28 to TRBJ1-5; D gene ambiguous. CDR3 in DNA: TGTGCCAGCAGCCCCTTGGGAGGTCAGCCCCAGCATTTT. It codes for CASSPLGGQPQHF.